Described below is a single T cell receptor (beta chain) sequence and its context. This sample was taken from a study of blood T cell repertoires in COVID-19. V dropped 8 bases and J dropped 3; count of bases not matched to a gene: 8. The germline V gene has CDR1 MNHEY and CDR2 SMNVEV (reference sequence). This CDR3 spans 14 amino acids. Clinical histories supplied by participants themselves formed the basis of cohort assignment. Method: immunoSEQ multiplex PCR; TCRdb's copy keeps in-frame clones and lacks some. The sample lists roughly 200,000 clones; around 88% were seen once. This TCR came from a woman between 25 and 40 years old who had recovered from COVID-19. The sample was PBMCs or T cells enriched from blood (not recorded which). This chain joins TRBV27 and TRBJ2-7; TRBD2 matches at 9 bases. The CDR3 reads CASWSGTSSYEQYF. The CDR3 bases are TGTGCCAGCTGGTCCGGGACTAGCAGCTACGAGCAGTACTTC.